The rows below give T cell receptor beta chains drawn from one sample of a study of blood T cell repertoires in COVID-19. Libraries were prepared by immunoSEQ multiplex PCR; TCRdb keeps only in-frame clonotypes and omits some of them. This sample has around 94,000 clones, with 75% to 85% found just once. The sequenced sample was peripheral blood. The receptor source for this set is a human donor in a cohort sampled during active COVID-19. Each CDR3 is given with its conserved first and last residue. The order of the fields is D gene, clone size, V gene, J gene, CDR3 DNA, CDR3 protein. D genes are given only for firm matches. Only some rows state a clone size, as once, few, many or a class for expanded clones.

TRBD1	once	TRBV10-3	TRBJ2-2	TGTGCCACCTCCTATGGACAGGGGAGGAACACCGGGGAGCTGTTTTTT	CATSYGQGRNTGELFF
TRBD1	NA	TRBV5-1	TRBJ1-1	TGCGCCAGCAGCGCTCATTCAGGGGGCACTGAAGCTTTCTTT	CASSAHSGGTEAFF
NA	NA	TRBV9	TRBJ1-1	TGTGCCAGCAGCCGGGAGGTGAACACTGAAGCTTTCTTT	CASSREVNTEAFF
NA	NA	TRBV14	TRBJ2-7	TGTGCCAGCAGCCAAGTGGCGCCGGAGGTGGGTCAGCAGTACTTC	CASSQVAPEVGQQYF
NA	few	TRBV20-1	TRBJ1-5	TGCAGTGCAACAGCAGGTCAGCCCCAGCATTTT	CSATAGQPQHF
TRBD1	NA	TRBV24-1	TRBJ1-1	TGTGCCACCAGTGATTGGCAGGGGGCTGAAGCTTTCTTT	CATSDWQGAEAFF
NA	NA	TRBV6-5	TRBJ2-5	TGTGCCAGCAGTTACTCTCGGGGGCAAGAGACCCAGTACTTC	CASSYSRGQETQYF
TRBD2	NA	TRBV9	TRBJ2-7	TGTGCCAGCAGCCCGCGGACTAGCGGGACCTACGAGCAGTACTTC	CASSPRTSGTYEQYF
NA	NA	TRBV20-1	TRBJ1-5	TGCAGTGCTAGTGAGGCAGGGCCGGTACAGCCCCAGCATTTT	CSASEAGPVQPQHF
TRBD2	few	TRBV6-1	TRBJ2-7	TGTGCCAGCAGTGAAGTTGTACTAGCGGGAGGACACGAGCAGTACTTC	CASSEVVLAGGHEQYF
TRBD2	NA	TRBV2	TRBJ2-3	TGTGCCAGCAGTTTGCGGAGCGGGAGTAAAATAGATACGCAGTATTTT	CASSLRSGSKIDTQYF
NA	NA	TRBV20-1	TRBJ1-1	TGCAGTGCTGGACAGAACACTGAAGCTTTCTTT	CSAGQNTEAFF
TRBD2	NA	TRBV28	TRBJ2-7	TGTGCCAGCAGTTTAAGGACCCCTAGCGGGAGTGTGGACGAGCAGTACTTC	CASSLRTPSGSVDEQYF
NA	NA	TRBV30	TRBJ1-5	TGTGCCTGGAGCCCAAGAGGCAATCAGCCCCAGCATTTT	CAWSPRGNQPQHF
NA	NA	TRBV21-1	TRBJ1-1	TGTGCCAGCAGCAATACGGGGGGCCAGAACACTGAAGCTTTCTTT	CASSNTGGQNTEAFF
TRBD2	NA	TRBV18	TRBJ2-7	TGTGCCAGCTCACAAGGACTAGCGGTAAGCTACGAGCAGTACTTC	CASSQGLAVSYEQYF
NA	once	TRBV4-1	TRBJ1-2	TGCGCCAGCAGCCAAGTTGGGACTTATGGCTACACCTTC	CASSQVGTYGYTF
NA	NA	TRBV10-3	TRBJ1-5	TGTGCCATCAGTGAGTCGACTCGTCAGCCCCAGCATTTT	CAISESTRQPQHF
NA	NA	TRBV5-1	TRBJ1-1	TGCGCCAGCAGCTGGGGGGTACCTCAACTAATGAACACTGAAGCTTTCTTT	CASSWGVPQLMNTEAFF
NA	NA	TRBV9	TRBJ2-3	TGTGCCAGCAGCCCCTCCCCTAGCACAGATACGCAGTATTTT	CASSPSPSTDTQYF
TRBD1	NA	TRBV6-4	TRBJ1-4	TGTGCCAGCAGAGGAGACAGGGGGAAACTGTTTTTT	CASRGDRGKLFF
TRBD2	NA	TRBV14	TRBJ2-5	TGTGCCAGCAGCCCCCCCGGGAGGGGAGGGACCCAGTACTTC	CASSPPGRGGTQYF
TRBD2	NA	TRBV3-1/TRBV3-2	TRBJ2-7	TGTGCCAGCAGCCATAGCGGGAGGGCCCCCTACGAGCAGTACTTC	CASSHSGRAPYEQYF
NA	NA	TRBV5-1	TRBJ2-4	TGCGCCAGCAGCTTGGGTAACGGTCGTGACATTCAGTACTTC	CASSLGNGRDIQYF
NA	NA	TRBV10-3	TRBJ2-7	TGTGCCATCAGTGATTCTTACGGCGAGCAGTACTTC	CAISDSYGEQYF
NA	NA	TRBV20-1	TRBJ1-1	TGCAGTGCGAGTCGGGTTGTAGGGCTAAGGACAAACACTGAAGCTTTCTTT	CSASRVVGLRTNTEAFF
NA	few	TRBV9	TRBJ1-1	TGTGCCAGCAGCGCCCAACAGGGCTTTAACACTGAAGCTTTCTTT	CASSAQQGFNTEAFF
TRBD2	NA	TRBV4-2	TRBJ2-7	TGTGCCAGCAGCCCACAGCTAGTAGATTCTGCGGGGGGGGTGTACTTC	CASSPQLVDSAGGVYF
NA	NA	TRBV5-6	TRBJ2-5	TGTGCCAGCAGCCTCGCCGGGGACTCCCAAGAGACCCAGTACTTC	CASSLAGDSQETQYF
TRBD1	once	TRBV6-1	TRBJ1-1	TGTGCCAGCAGTGACGTGGGACAGGGGGCGTTTAACACTGAAGCTTTCTTT	CASSDVGQGAFNTEAFF
TRBD1	NA	TRBV2	TRBJ1-5	TGTGCCAGCAGGGTCGACAGGGGTGGGAATCAGCCCCAGCATTTT	CASRVDRGGNQPQHF
TRBD1	NA	TRBV4-2	TRBJ1-2	TGTGCTCCACAGGGGATCTATGGCTACACCTTC	CAPQGIYGYTF
NA	NA	TRBV6-1	TRBJ1-2	TGTGCCAGCAGTGGGGGGGGCCGGACCATCGCGTATGGCTACACCTTC	CASSGGGRTIAYGYTF
TRBD2	NA	TRBV18	TRBJ2-5	TGTGCCAGCTCACCCCTAGGACTAGCGGAAGAGACCCAGTACTTC	CASSPLGLAEETQYF
NA	NA	TRBV5-6	TRBJ2-5	TGTGCCAGCAGCCGGGACATGACGGTGACCCAGTACTTC	CASSRDMTVTQYF
TRBD1	NA	TRBV2	TRBJ1-5	TGTGCCAGCAGGGCAGGGGGCCGTCAGCCCCAGCATTTT	CASRAGGRQPQHF
NA	NA	TRBV6-1	TRBJ2-7	TGTGCCAGCAGTGAGTTTGGGGTTTTCGGACTCTACGAGCAGTACTTC	CASSEFGVFGLYEQYF
TRBD2	NA	TRBV29-1	TRBJ2-5	TGCAGCGTTGAGATGGGCGGCGGGAGGGGGGAGACCCAGTACTTC	CSVEMGGGRGETQYF
TRBD1	NA	TRBV6-5	TRBJ2-5	TGTGCCTCTGAGGGACAGTGGGGGGAGACCCAGTACTTC	CASEGQWGETQYF
NA	NA	TRBV3-1/TRBV3-2	TRBJ2-7	TGTGCCAGCAGCCAAGCTGGTAGCTCCTACGAGCAGTACTTC	CASSQAGSSYEQYF
TRBD2	NA	TRBV5-1	TRBJ2-7	TGCGCCAGCAGCTTGGAGTCTCGAGCGGGAGGTTACGAGCAGTACTTC	CASSLESRAGGYEQYF
NA	NA	TRBV7-9	TRBJ2-2	TGTGCCAGCAGCCCAAACGGGGAGCTGTTTTTT	CASSPNGELFF
NA	few	TRBV6-1	TRBJ1-2	TGTGCCAGCAGTGAATATAACCAGGCCGTTAACTATGGCTACACCTTC	CASSEYNQAVNYGYTF
NA	NA	TRBV5-4	TRBJ2-5	TGTGCCAGCAGCTTGGGGAGGGGTGGCGAGACCCAGTACTTC	CASSLGRGGETQYF
NA	once	TRBV9	TRBJ2-7	TGTGCCAGCAGCTCCTCGGGCGAGCAGTACTTC	CASSSSGEQYF
NA	NA	TRBV18	TRBJ2-1	TGTGCCAGCTCACCACTTCTAGCCTCCTACAATGAGCAGTTCTTC	CASSPLLASYNEQFF
NA	few	TRBV10-3	TRBJ2-3	TGTGCCATCCGTCAGGGCGCAGATACGCAGTATTTT	CAIRQGADTQYF
TRBD1	few	TRBV27	TRBJ1-6	TGTGCCAGCAGTCTCAAAAGGACAGGGAATTCACCCCTCCACTTT	CASSLKRTGNSPLHF
NA	NA	TRBV30	TRBJ2-5	TGTGCCTGGAATAGACAAATACAAGAGACCCAGTACTTC	CAWNRQIQETQYF
TRBD1	NA	TRBV6-6	TRBJ1-1	TGTGCCAGCACTAGGGAGACAGGGATCACTGAAGCTTTCTTT	CASTRETGITEAFF
NA	few	TRBV9	TRBJ1-1	TGTGCCAGCAGCGTAGGCCACTTGAACACTGAAGCTTTCTTT	CASSVGHLNTEAFF
TRBD1	NA	TRBV11-2	TRBJ2-5	TGTGCCAGCAGCCCCGACAGGGGGCGGGGCAAAGAGACCCAGTACTTC	CASSPDRGRGKETQYF
NA	NA	TRBV10-3	TRBJ2-3	TGTGCCATCAGTGGTAGCGGATCTAGCACAGATACGCAGTATTTT	CAISGSGSSTDTQYF